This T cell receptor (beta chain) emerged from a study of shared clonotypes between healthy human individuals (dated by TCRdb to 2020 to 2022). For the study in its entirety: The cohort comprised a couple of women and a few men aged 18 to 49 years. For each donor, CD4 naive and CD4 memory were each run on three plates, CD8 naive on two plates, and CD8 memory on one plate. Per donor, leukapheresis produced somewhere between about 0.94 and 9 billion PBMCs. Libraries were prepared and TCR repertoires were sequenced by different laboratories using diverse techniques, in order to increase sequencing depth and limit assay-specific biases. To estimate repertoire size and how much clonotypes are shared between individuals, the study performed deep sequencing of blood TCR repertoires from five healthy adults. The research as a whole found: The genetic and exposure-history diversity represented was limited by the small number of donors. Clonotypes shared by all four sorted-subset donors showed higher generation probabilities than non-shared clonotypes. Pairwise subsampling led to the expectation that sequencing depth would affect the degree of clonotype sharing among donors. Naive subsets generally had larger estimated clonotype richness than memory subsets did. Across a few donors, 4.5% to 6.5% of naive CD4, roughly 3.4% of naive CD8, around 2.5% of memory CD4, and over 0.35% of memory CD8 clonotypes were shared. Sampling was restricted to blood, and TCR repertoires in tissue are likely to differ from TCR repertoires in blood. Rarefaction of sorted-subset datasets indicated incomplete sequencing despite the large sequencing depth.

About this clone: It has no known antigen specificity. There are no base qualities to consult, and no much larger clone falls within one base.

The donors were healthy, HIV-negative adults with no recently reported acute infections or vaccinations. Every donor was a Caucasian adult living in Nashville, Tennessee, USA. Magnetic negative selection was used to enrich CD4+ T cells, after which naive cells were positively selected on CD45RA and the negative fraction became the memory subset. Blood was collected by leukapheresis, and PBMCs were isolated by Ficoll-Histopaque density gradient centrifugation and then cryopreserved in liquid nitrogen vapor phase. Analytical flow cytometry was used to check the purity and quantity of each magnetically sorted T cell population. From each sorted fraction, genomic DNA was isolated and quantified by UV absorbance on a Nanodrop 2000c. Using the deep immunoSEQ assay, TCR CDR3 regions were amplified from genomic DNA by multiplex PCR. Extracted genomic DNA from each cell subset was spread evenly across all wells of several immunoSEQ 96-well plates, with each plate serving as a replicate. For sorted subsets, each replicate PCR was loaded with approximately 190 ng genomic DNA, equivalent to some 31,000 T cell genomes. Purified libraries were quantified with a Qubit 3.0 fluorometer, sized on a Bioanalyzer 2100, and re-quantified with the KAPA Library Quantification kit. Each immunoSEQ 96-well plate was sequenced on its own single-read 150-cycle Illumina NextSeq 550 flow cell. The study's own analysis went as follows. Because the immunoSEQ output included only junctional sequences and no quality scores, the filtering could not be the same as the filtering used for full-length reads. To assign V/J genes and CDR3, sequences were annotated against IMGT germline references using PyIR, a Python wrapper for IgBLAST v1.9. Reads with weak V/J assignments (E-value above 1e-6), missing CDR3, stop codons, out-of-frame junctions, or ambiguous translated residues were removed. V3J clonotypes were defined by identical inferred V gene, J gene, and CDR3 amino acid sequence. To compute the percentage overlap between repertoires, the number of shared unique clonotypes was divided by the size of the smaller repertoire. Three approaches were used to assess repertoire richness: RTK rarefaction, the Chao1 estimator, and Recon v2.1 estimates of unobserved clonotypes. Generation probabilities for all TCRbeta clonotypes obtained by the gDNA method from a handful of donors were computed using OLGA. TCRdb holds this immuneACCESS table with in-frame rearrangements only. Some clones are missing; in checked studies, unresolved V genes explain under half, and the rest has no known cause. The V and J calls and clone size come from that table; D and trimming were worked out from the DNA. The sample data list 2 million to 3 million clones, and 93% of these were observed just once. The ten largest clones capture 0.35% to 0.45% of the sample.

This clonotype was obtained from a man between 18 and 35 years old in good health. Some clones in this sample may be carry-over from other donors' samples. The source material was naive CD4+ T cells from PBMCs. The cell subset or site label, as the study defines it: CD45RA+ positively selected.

Read as DNA, the sequence is TGTGCCAGCAGCGTGACAGGGGATAGCAATCAGCCCCAGCATTTT. Translation gives CASSVTGDSNQPQHF. Recombination connected TRBV7-9 to TRBJ1-5; 8 bases in between match TRBD1. Trimming removed 5 bases from V and 0 bases from J; the gene matches leave 3 bases unexplained. The CDR3 has 15 amino acids, counting the end cysteine and phenylalanine. The retained sequence is limited to the CDR3, 45 bases, with the frame set at the first base. CDR1 SEHNR and CDR2 FQNEAQ were looked up in the germline V gene (reference sequence).